Below are 3 T cell receptor beta chains sequenced from a single sample in a study of OX40 agonist ivuxolimab in advanced cancers. Sequencing used immunoSEQ multiplex PCR; TCRdb keeps in-frame clones, though not all of them. The sample shows about 75,000 clones, approximately 84% of them seen only once. The source material was CD4+ or CD8+ T cells sorted from blood, sampled in a trial of the OX40 agonist ivuxolimab. The receptor set was obtained from an adult with an advanced solid tumor such as melanoma, head and neck, liver or kidney cancer.

The chain uses TRBV28 and TRBJ1-2; no reliable D call. The CDR3 runs to 14 residues. Germline CDR1 reads MDHEN; CDR2 reads SYDVKM. Trimming removed 6 bases from V and 5 bases from J, with 16 bases in between. In DNA form, the CDR3 reads TGTGCCAGCAGCTTAAGACCGGCCCTGTATGGCTACACCTTC. Its translation is CASSLRPALYGYTF.

The chain employs TRBV19 and TRBJ2-2; perhaps TRBD1 as D (6 bases). The CDR3 length is 14 residues. Germline assignment: CDR1 LNHDA and CDR2 SQIVND (reference sequence). V shed 4 bases and J shed 5 bases, with 11 bases lying between them. The CDR3 is CASSTAQGTGELFF. CDR3 DNA sequence: TGTGCCAGTAGTACCGCTCAGGGGACCGGGGAGCTGTTTTTT.

This chain uses TRBV6-5 with TRBJ1-5; unclear D gene. The CDR3 has 13 amino acids. Germline-derived CDR1 and CDR2 are MNHEY and SVGAGI. Trimming took 5 bases from V and 4 from J, leaving 9 bases between them. CDR3 protein: CASSDRTNQPQHF. The CDR3, as DNA: TGTGCCAGCAGTGACCGGACTAATCAGCCCCAGCATTTT.